Listed below are T cell receptor beta chains from one sample, sequenced in a study of persistence of HIV-infected CD4 T cells. These receptors have no identified antigens. The data were produced by immunoSEQ multiplex PCR, yet TCRdb's version contains in-frame clones alone and is incomplete. The table lists over 35,000 clones, around 92% of them singletons. Here the sequenced sample was CD4+ T cells sorted from PBMCs after roughly 18-hour stimulation, taken from a patient who received antiretroviral therapy. The receptors were sampled from an adult man with HIV who was CMV-seropositive. Each CDR3 is given with its conserved first and last residue. Each record gives: clone size, V gene, D gene, J gene, CDR3 DNA, CDR3 protein. D genes are given only for firm matches. Clone size is shown for a subset of rows, as once, few, many or a class of expanded clone.

clone_size: .
v_call: TRBV5-4
d_call: .
j_call: TRBJ1-1
cdr3_nt: TGTGCCAGCAGCTTAAGGGAAACGAACACTGAAGCTTTCTTT
cdr3_aa: CASSLRETNTEAFF

clone_size: .
v_call: TRBV6-5
d_call: .
j_call: TRBJ1-5
cdr3_nt: TGTGCCAGCACCGGGGGGAATCAGCCCCAGCATTTT
cdr3_aa: CASTGGNQPQHF

clone_size: .
v_call: TRBV6-5
d_call: .
j_call: TRBJ2-3
cdr3_nt: TGTGCCAGCAGTCCTTATAATACGCAGTATTTT
cdr3_aa: CASSPYNTQYF

clone_size: .
v_call: TRBV14
d_call: .
j_call: TRBJ2-2
cdr3_nt: TGTGCCAGCAGCCAAGATAACATACCTGGGGAGCTGTTTTTT
cdr3_aa: CASSQDNIPGELFF

clone_size: .
v_call: TRBV19
d_call: .
j_call: TRBJ1-1
cdr3_nt: TGTGCCAGTAGTATTGGTCCGGCGAACACTGAAGCTTTCTTT
cdr3_aa: CASSIGPANTEAFF

clone_size: .
v_call: TRBV2
d_call: .
j_call: TRBJ2-2
cdr3_nt: TGTGCCAGCAGGATCTTCACCGGGGAGCTGTTTTTT
cdr3_aa: CASRIFTGELFF

clone_size: .
v_call: TRBV20-1
d_call: .
j_call: TRBJ2-7
cdr3_nt: TGCAGTGCTAGTGATACGGGATCCCACTACGAGCAGTACTTC
cdr3_aa: CSASDTGSHYEQYF

clone_size: .
v_call: TRBV15
d_call: TRBD1
j_call: TRBJ2-1
cdr3_nt: TGTGCCACCAGCGGACAGGGCTACAATGAGCAGTTCTTC
cdr3_aa: CATSGQGYNEQFF

clone_size: .
v_call: TRBV19
d_call: .
j_call: TRBJ2-3
cdr3_nt: TGTGCCAGTAGTACACGTTTAACCCCCACAGATACGCAGTATTTT
cdr3_aa: CASSTRLTPTDTQYF

clone_size: .
v_call: TRBV15
d_call: TRBD1
j_call: TRBJ1-2
cdr3_nt: TGTGCCACCAGTTATTCAGGGGGCGGCTACACCTTC
cdr3_aa: CATSYSGGGYTF

clone_size: .
v_call: TRBV6-5
d_call: .
j_call: TRBJ1-1
cdr3_nt: TGTGCCAGCAGTAAACAGGGCGACACTGAAGCTTTCTTT
cdr3_aa: CASSKQGDTEAFF

clone_size: .
v_call: TRBV12-5
d_call: .
j_call: TRBJ1-5
cdr3_nt: TGTGCTAGTGGTTTCTCCCGACAGGCCGTAAGCAATCAGCCCCAGCATTTT
cdr3_aa: CASGFSRQAVSNQPQHF

clone_size: few
v_call: TRBV6-5
d_call: TRBD1
j_call: TRBJ1-2
cdr3_nt: TGTGCCAGCGTACAGGGGAACTATGGCTACACCTTC
cdr3_aa: CASVQGNYGYTF

clone_size: .
v_call: TRBV20-1
d_call: .
j_call: TRBJ2-4
cdr3_nt: TGCAGTGCTAGTACGTCTGGGGAAAACATTCAGTACTTC
cdr3_aa: CSASTSGENIQYF

clone_size: .
v_call: TRBV30
d_call: .
j_call: TRBJ1-1
cdr3_nt: TGTGCCTGGAGTACGGGGGCACAAAGGTTCTTT
cdr3_aa: CAWSTGAQRFF

clone_size: .
v_call: TRBV25-1
d_call: TRBD1
j_call: TRBJ2-1
cdr3_nt: TGTGCCAGCAGTGAACCCCAGGGGGTGGTTGAGCAGTTCTTC
cdr3_aa: CASSEPQGVVEQFF

clone_size: .
v_call: TRBV18
d_call: TRBD1
j_call: TRBJ2-7
cdr3_nt: TGTGCCAGCTCGCCTTCGACAGGGGGCTCCTACGAGCAGTACTTC
cdr3_aa: CASSPSTGGSYEQYF

clone_size: .
v_call: TRBV7-9
d_call: .
j_call: TRBJ1-2
cdr3_nt: TGTGCCAGCAGCTCGGCAGGGGACTATGGCTACACCTTC
cdr3_aa: CASSSAGDYGYTF

clone_size: once
v_call: TRBV24-1
d_call: .
j_call: TRBJ2-7
cdr3_nt: TGTGCCACCAGTGGCAGTACCTACGAGCAGTACTTC
cdr3_aa: CATSGSTYEQYF

clone_size: few
v_call: TRBV5-1
d_call: TRBD1
j_call: TRBJ1-2
cdr3_nt: TGCGCCAGCAGCTTGGCCGGGACAGCTTACTATGGCTACACCTTC
cdr3_aa: CASSLAGTAYYGYTF

clone_size: .
v_call: TRBV2
d_call: TRBD1
j_call: TRBJ1-6
cdr3_nt: TGTGCCAGTTATAGACAGGGGGCTAATTCACCCCTCCACTTT
cdr3_aa: CASYRQGANSPLHF

clone_size: .
v_call: TRBV4-1
d_call: .
j_call: TRBJ1-2
cdr3_nt: TGCGCCAGCAGCCAAGATCATGAGGTTGCCTATGGCTACACCTTC
cdr3_aa: CASSQDHEVAYGYTF

clone_size: .
v_call: TRBV19
d_call: .
j_call: TRBJ1-4
cdr3_nt: TGTGCCAGTAGTAATCAGGGTGGCGAAAAACTGTTTTTT
cdr3_aa: CASSNQGGEKLFF

clone_size: .
v_call: TRBV4-2
d_call: .
j_call: TRBJ1-5
cdr3_nt: TGTGCCAGCAGCCAAGTGGGGGGCGATCAGCCCCAGCATTTT
cdr3_aa: CASSQVGGDQPQHF

clone_size: .
v_call: TRBV2
d_call: TRBD1
j_call: TRBJ2-7
cdr3_nt: TGTGCCAGCAGTGATCAGGGACAGGGCTACGAGCAGTACTTC
cdr3_aa: CASSDQGQGYEQYF

clone_size: .
v_call: TRBV7-8
d_call: .
j_call: TRBJ2-2
cdr3_nt: TGTGCCAGCAGCCTCCGGGACCCGGGAAAAGGCACCGGGGAGCTGTTTTTT
cdr3_aa: CASSLRDPGKGTGELFF

clone_size: .
v_call: TRBV18
d_call: .
j_call: TRBJ2-3
cdr3_nt: TGTGCCAGCTCCCCGTATAGGGATTCCACAGATACGCAGTATTTT
cdr3_aa: CASSPYRDSTDTQYF

clone_size: .
v_call: TRBV6-5
d_call: .
j_call: TRBJ2-1
cdr3_nt: TGTGCCAGCAGTTACAGGGACGGAGCCTACAATGAGCAGTTCTTC
cdr3_aa: CASSYRDGAYNEQFF

clone_size: once
v_call: TRBV7-2
d_call: TRBD1
j_call: TRBJ2-3
cdr3_nt: TGTGCCAGCAGCTTAGGTTTCGGGACAGGGGGCGCAGATACGCAGTATTTT
cdr3_aa: CASSLGFGTGGADTQYF

clone_size: few
v_call: TRBV10-1
d_call: .
j_call: TRBJ2-3
cdr3_nt: TGCGCCAGCAGTGATAGCCCGCGAACGCAGTATTTT
cdr3_aa: CASSDSPRTQYF

clone_size: .
v_call: TRBV10-1
d_call: TRBD2
j_call: TRBJ2-1
cdr3_nt: TGCGCCAGCAGTGGTCCTAGCGGGGGTCGCTCCTACAATGAGCAGTTCTTC
cdr3_aa: CASSGPSGGRSYNEQFF

clone_size: .
v_call: TRBV6-5
d_call: .
j_call: TRBJ2-3
cdr3_nt: TGTGCCAGCAGTTACTCGAGGCAGAACACAGATACGCAGTATTTT
cdr3_aa: CASSYSRQNTDTQYF

clone_size: .
v_call: TRBV6-5
d_call: TRBD1
j_call: TRBJ1-3
cdr3_nt: TGTGCCATCGCCGGGACAGGGAACCCTGGAAACACCATATATTTT
cdr3_aa: CAIAGTGNPGNTIYF

clone_size: .
v_call: TRBV11-2
d_call: .
j_call: TRBJ1-2
cdr3_nt: TGTGCCAGCACCATAATAGGGAAACTAGAATATGGCTACACCTTC
cdr3_aa: CASTIIGKLEYGYTF

clone_size: .
v_call: TRBV5-5
d_call: .
j_call: TRBJ1-6
cdr3_nt: TGTGCCAGCAGCTTGACGGGCTCCTATAATTCACCCCTCCACTTT
cdr3_aa: CASSLTGSYNSPLHF

clone_size: .
v_call: TRBV5-1
d_call: TRBD1
j_call: TRBJ1-1
cdr3_nt: TGCGCCAGCAGCTCAACAGGGGACACTGAAGCTTTCTTT
cdr3_aa: CASSSTGDTEAFF

clone_size: .
v_call: TRBV4-1
d_call: TRBD1
j_call: TRBJ1-3
cdr3_nt: TGCGCCAGCAGCCACGACAGGGAGCCCATATATTTT
cdr3_aa: CASSHDREPIYF

clone_size: .
v_call: TRBV7-9
d_call: .
j_call: TRBJ2-6
cdr3_nt: TGTGCCAGCAGCTTAGGGGGTTCCGGGGCCAACGTCCTGACTTTC
cdr3_aa: CASSLGGSGANVLTF

clone_size: .
v_call: TRBV10-3
d_call: .
j_call: TRBJ2-1
cdr3_nt: TGTGCCATCGGCAACAGGGAAAGAAATGAGCAGTTCTTC
cdr3_aa: CAIGNRERNEQFF

clone_size: .
v_call: TRBV4-1
d_call: TRBD1
j_call: TRBJ1-1
cdr3_nt: TGCGCCAGCAGCCAAGATGCCCGACAGGGGGTGGGGGGCACTGAAGCTTTCTTT
cdr3_aa: CASSQDARQGVGGTEAFF

clone_size: .
v_call: TRBV10-3
d_call: TRBD1
j_call: TRBJ2-3
cdr3_nt: TGTGCCACCTCTCCCGGGACAGGGGTGGGGGGCACAGATACGCAGTATTTT
cdr3_aa: CATSPGTGVGGTDTQYF

clone_size: .
v_call: TRBV19
d_call: TRBD2
j_call: TRBJ2-1
cdr3_nt: TGTGCCAGTAGTATGCAAAAGCGGGGGGCCCTCAATGAGCAGTTCTTC
cdr3_aa: CASSMQKRGALNEQFF

clone_size: .
v_call: TRBV28
d_call: TRBD1
j_call: TRBJ2-7
cdr3_nt: TGTGCCAGCAGAGCCGGGACAGGGAACGTTTACGAGCAGTACTTC
cdr3_aa: CASRAGTGNVYEQYF

clone_size: .
v_call: TRBV4-1
d_call: .
j_call: TRBJ1-1
cdr3_nt: TGCGCCAGCAGCCAAGTGGACCTAGGATTTCCGAACACTGAAGCTTTCTTT
cdr3_aa: CASSQVDLGFPNTEAFF

clone_size: .
v_call: TRBV5-1
d_call: .
j_call: TRBJ2-1
cdr3_nt: TGCGCCAGCAGTTCTCGGCGCGACCCCAATGAGCAGTTCTTC
cdr3_aa: CASSSRRDPNEQFF

clone_size: .
v_call: TRBV5-5
d_call: TRBD2
j_call: TRBJ2-3
cdr3_nt: TGTGCCAGCAGCCCACTAGCGGGGGGGGCAGATACGCAGTATTTT
cdr3_aa: CASSPLAGGADTQYF

clone_size: .
v_call: TRBV6-4
d_call: .
j_call: TRBJ2-1
cdr3_nt: TGTGCCAGCAGTGACTCGTGGTCCCCAACCAATGAGCAGTTCTTC
cdr3_aa: CASSDSWSPTNEQFF

clone_size: .
v_call: TRBV18
d_call: TRBD1
j_call: TRBJ2-2
cdr3_nt: TGTGCCAGCTCACGAATCGTTCCGGGACAGACTAATACGAACACCGGGGAGCTGTTTTTT
cdr3_aa: CASSRIVPGQTNTNTGELFF

clone_size: .
v_call: TRBV7-6
d_call: .
j_call: TRBJ2-5
cdr3_nt: TGTGCCAGCAGCCAAGGGAGGGAGACCCAGTACTTC
cdr3_aa: CASSQGRETQYF

clone_size: .
v_call: TRBV27
d_call: .
j_call: TRBJ2-2
cdr3_nt: TGTGCCAGCAGTTTAAGAGGGTTTAACACCGGGGAGCTGTTTTTT
cdr3_aa: CASSLRGFNTGELFF